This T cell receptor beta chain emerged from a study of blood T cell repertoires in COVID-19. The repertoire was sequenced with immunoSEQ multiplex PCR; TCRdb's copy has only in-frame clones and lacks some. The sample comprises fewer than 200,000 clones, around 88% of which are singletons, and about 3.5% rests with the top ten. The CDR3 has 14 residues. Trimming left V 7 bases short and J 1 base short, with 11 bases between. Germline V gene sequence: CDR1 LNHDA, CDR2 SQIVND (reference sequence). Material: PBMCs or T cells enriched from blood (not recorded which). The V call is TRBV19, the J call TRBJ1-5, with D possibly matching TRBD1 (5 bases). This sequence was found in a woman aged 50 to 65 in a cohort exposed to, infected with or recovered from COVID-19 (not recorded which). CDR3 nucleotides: TGTGCCAGTATGGGGGGAGGGAGCAATCAGCCCCAGCATTTT. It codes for CASMGGGSNQPQHF.